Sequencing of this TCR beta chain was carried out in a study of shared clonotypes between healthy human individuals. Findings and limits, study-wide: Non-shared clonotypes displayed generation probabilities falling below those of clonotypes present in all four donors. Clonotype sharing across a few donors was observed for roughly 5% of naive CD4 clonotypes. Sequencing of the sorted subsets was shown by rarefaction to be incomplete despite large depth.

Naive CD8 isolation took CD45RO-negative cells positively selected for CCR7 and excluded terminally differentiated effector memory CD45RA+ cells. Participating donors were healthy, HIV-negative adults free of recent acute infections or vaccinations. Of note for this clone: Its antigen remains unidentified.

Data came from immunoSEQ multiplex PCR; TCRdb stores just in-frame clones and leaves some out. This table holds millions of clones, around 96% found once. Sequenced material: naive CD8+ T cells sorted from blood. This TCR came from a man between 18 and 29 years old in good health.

The CDR3 DNA reads as TGTGCCAGCAGCTCGGCCGTGCGGGATCGAGGTGAGACCCAGTACTTC. Translation gives CASSSAVRDRGETQYF. This chain uses TRBV7-9 with TRBJ2-5; tentatively, D is TRBD2 (6 bases). The CDR3 totals 16 residues. Looked up from germline, CDR1 is SEHNR and CDR2 is FQNEAQ (reference sequence). Trimming stripped 4 bases from V and 5 bases from J, with 20 bases between.